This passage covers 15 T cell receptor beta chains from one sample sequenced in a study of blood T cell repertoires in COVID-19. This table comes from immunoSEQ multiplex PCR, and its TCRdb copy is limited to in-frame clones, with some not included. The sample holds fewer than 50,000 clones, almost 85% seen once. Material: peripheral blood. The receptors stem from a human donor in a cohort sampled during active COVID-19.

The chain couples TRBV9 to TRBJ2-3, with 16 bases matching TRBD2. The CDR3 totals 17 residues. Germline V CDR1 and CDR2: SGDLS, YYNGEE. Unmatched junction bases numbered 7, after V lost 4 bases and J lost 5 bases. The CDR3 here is CASSPGLAGGPRDTQYF. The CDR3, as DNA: TGTGCCAGCAGCCCGGGACTAGCGGGAGGGCCGAGAGATACGCAGTATTTT.

The CDR3 protein is CASSPRDRDSGNTIYF. The CDR3 DNA follows: TGTGCCAGCAGCCCTCGGGACAGGGACTCTGGAAACACCATATATTTT. V and J are TRBV3-1 (or the pseudogene TRBV3-2) and TRBJ1-3; TRBD1 matches at 9 bases. CDR1 LGHDT and CDR2 YNNKEL come from the germline V gene (reference sequence). The CDR3 runs to 16 residues. With 4 bases clipped from V and 0 bases from J, the junction kept 4 bases outside the gene matches.

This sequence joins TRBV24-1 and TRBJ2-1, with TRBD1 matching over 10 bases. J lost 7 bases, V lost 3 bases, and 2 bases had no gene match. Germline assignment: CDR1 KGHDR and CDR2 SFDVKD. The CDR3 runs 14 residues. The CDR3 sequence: CATSDRGQGNEQFF. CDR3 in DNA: TGTGCCACCAGTGATAGGGGACAGGGGAATGAGCAGTTCTTC.

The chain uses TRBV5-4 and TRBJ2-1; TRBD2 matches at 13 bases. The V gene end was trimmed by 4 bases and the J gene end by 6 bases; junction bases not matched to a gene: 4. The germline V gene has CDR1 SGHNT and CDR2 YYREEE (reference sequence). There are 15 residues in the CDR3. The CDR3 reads CASSTGTSGVNEQFF. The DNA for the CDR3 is TGTGCCAGCAGCACCGGGACTAGCGGGGTCAATGAGCAGTTCTTC.

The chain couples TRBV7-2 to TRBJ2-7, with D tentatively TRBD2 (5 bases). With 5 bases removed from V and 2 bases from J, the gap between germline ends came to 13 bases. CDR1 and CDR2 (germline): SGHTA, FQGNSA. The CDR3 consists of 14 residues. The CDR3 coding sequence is TGTGCCAGCAGCCAGGTAAAGGGAGCCTACGAGCAGTACTTC. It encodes CASSQVKGAYEQYF. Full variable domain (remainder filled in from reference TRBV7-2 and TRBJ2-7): GAGVSQSPSNKVTEKGKDVELRCDPISGHTALYWYRQSLGQGLEFLIYFQGNSAPDKSGLPSDRFSAERTGGSVSTLTIQRTQQEDSAVYLCASSQVKGAYEQYFGPGTRLTVT.

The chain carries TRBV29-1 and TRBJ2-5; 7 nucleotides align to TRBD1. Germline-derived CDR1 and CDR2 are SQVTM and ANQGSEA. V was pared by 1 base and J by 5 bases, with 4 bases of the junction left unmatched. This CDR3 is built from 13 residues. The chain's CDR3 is CSVEGQGLETQYF. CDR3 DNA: TGCAGCGTTGAAGGACAGGGTCTGGAGACCCAGTACTTC.

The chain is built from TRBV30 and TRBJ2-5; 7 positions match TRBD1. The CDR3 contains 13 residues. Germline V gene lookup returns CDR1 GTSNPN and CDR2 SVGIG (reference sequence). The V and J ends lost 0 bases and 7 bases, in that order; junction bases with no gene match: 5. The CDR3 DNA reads TGTGCCTGGAGTGTAGACAGGGAAGGGACCCAGTACTTC. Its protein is CAWSVDREGTQYF.

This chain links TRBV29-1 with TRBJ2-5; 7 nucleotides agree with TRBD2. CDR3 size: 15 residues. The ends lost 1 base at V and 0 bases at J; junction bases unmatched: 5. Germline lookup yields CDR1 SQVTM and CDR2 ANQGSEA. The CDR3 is CSVEGTSVDQETQYF. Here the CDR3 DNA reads TGCAGCGTTGAAGGAACTAGCGTAGACCAAGAGACCCAGTACTTC.

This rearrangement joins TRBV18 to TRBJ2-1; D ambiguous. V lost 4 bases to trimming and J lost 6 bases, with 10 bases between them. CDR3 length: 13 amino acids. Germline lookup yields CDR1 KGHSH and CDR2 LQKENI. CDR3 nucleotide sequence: TGTGCCAGCTCACTGGAAACGGGCAATGAGCAGTTCTTC. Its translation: CASSLETGNEQFF.

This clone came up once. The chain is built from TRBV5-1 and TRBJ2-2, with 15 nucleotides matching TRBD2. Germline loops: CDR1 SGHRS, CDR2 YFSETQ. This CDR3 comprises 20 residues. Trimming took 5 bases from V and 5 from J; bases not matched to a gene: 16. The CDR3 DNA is TGCGCCAGCAGAAGGGGTCCGGGACTAGCGGGAGGACGTCGAACCGGGGAGCTGTTTTTT. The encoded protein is CASRRGPGLAGGRRTGELFF.

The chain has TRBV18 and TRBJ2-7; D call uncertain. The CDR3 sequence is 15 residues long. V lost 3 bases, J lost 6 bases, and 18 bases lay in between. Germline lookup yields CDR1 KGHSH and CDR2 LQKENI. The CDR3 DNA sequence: TGTGCCAGCTCACCCGGCGAGACTGAGCCGGGCGAGCAGTACTTC. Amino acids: CASSPGETEPGEQYF.

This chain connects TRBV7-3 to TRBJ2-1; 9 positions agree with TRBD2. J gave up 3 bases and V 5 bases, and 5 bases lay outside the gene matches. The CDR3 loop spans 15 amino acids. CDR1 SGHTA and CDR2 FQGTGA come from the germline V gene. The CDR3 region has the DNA TGTGCCAGCAGCCCACTAGCGGGCCTCTACAATGAGCAGTTCTTC. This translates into CASSPLAGLYNEQFF.

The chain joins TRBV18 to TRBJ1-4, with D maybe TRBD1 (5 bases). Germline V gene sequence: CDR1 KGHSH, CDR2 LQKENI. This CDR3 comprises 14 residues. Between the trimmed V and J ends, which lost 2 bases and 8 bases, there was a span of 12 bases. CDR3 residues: CASSPSRAGEKLFF. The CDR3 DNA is TGTGCCAGCTCACCAAGCAGGGCTGGGGAAAAACTGTTTTTT.

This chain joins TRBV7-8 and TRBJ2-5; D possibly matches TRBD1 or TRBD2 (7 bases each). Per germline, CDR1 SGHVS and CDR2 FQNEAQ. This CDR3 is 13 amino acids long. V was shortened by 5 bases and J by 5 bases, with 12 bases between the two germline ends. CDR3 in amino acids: CASSRQGGETQYF. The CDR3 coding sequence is TGTGCCAGCAGCCGACAGGGAGGGGAGACCCAGTACTTC.

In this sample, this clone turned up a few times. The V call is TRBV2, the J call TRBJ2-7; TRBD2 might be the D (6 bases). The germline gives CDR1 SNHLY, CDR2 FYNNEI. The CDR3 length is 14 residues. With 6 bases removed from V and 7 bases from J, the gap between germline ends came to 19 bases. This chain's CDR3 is CASRSGTWIGEQYF. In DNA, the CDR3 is TGTGCCAGCAGGTCCGGGACTTGGATTGGGGAGCAGTACTTC.